This T cell receptor beta chain is drawn from a study of T cells after yellow fever vaccination (dated by TCRdb to about 2019). General notes on the study: The SMART-Seq v4 Ultra Low Input RNA kit was used to prepare libraries from fractions with low cell numbers. Bulk TCR alpha and beta repertoires were sequenced longitudinally to track T-cell clones before and after primary and booster YFV17D yellow fever vaccination. Blood was drawn at multiple timepoints before and after primary and secondary immunization, with bulk PBMC replicates and cell subsets isolated. The cohort comprised two healthy male donors, one aged 18 to 29 and one aged 30 to 40 years. General study outcomes and caveats: Compared with the primary T-cell response, the secondary T-cell response was faster but weaker, reaching its peak on day 5 rather than on day 15. Because abundant contaminating clonotypes from the bulk population could be contained in FACS-sorted repertoires, computational filtering was required. After the booster, most clones that had expanded after primary vaccination were detected again (around 96% of CD4 and around nine tenths of CD8), suggesting broad maintenance of memory. A small share of clonotypes occurred in both CD4 and CD8 compartments, likely arising from convergent recombination. Because only a couple of donors were included in the study, the extent to which the findings can be generalized is limited.

The label giving this sample's treatment or condition can be read as: live attenuated yellow fever vaccine strain. A standard Ficoll-Paque protocol was used to isolate PBMCs from peripheral blood. Dynabeads CD4 and CD8 positive selection kits were used to isolate the CD4 and CD8 T-cell fractions. TriZol was used to extract RNA from bulk PBMCs, from CD4 and CD8 fractions, and from dextramer-positive and dextramer-negative fractions. According to the germline V gene, CDR1 reads SGHVS and CDR2 reads FNYEAQ. The germline ends are 7 bases apart after V is trimmed by 5 bases and J by 3 bases. The CDR3 spans 12 residues, from the cysteine through the phenylalanine. The entry retains the CDR3 DNA only, 36 bases that are in frame from base 1. This clonotype was recorded a few times. Its binding antigen is unknown. The record has no base qualities; no much larger clone is one base away. Sequenced on an Illumina NovaSeq 6000. TCR cDNA was synthesized by 5'RACE template switching, through which a universal primer site and unique molecular identifiers were introduced. Priming for cDNA synthesis came from both the TCR alpha and TCR beta constant segments. Two PCR steps were used to amplify libraries, with sample barcodes and sequencing adapters being added in the second step. Sequencing of libraries was done on Illumina HiSeq 2500 (2x100 bp) or NovaSeq (2x150 bp). For the original study's pipeline: Reads were demultiplexed and collapsed into UMI consensus sequences with MIGEC, and V(D)J alignment was performed with MiXCR. Using edgeR on replicate PBMC samples, clonotypes were called vaccine-responding if FDR was below 0.01 and the log2 fold change was above 5 up to day 15. Each bulk clonotype was labeled CD4 or CD8 based on which sequenced repertoire, CD4 or CD8, contained the clonotype at higher abundance. Through fastp at Q25 and MiXCR, TCRdb rebuilt clones from the public reads, retaining in-frame beta chains. Merged by CDR3 protein, the rows form single entries marked with the most common genes and DNA. TCRdb's processing, not the study's, gives the V and J calls here. The sample table records 340,000 or so distinct CDR3 sequences; around 12% of these occur just once. The leading ten clones occupy about 3% of the sample.

This sample comprised CD4+ T cells sorted from PBMCs, obtained 15 days after the yellow fever booster vaccination. The clonotype was recovered from a man younger than 35 who received the YFV17D yellow fever vaccine. The chain employs TRBV7-6 and TRBJ1-1, with the identity of the D gene unclear. DNA sequence: TGTGCCAGCAGCGAAAGGGACACTGAAGCTTTCTTT. Its translation is CASSERDTEAFF.